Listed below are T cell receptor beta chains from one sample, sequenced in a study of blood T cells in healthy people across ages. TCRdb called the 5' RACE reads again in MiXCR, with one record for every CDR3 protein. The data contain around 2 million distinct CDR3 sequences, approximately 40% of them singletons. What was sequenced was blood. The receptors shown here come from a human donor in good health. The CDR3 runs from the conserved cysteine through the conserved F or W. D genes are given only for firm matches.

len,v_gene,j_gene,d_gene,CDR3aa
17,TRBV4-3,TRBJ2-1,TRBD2,CASSQDPQRGGYNEQFF
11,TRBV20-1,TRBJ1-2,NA,CSARVVDGYTF
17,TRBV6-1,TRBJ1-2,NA,CASRSGTTHYFNYGYTF
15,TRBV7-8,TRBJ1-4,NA,CASSKGDGEGEKLFF
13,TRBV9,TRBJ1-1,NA,CASSVQGDTEAFF
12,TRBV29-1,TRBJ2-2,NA,CQAGAGTGELFF
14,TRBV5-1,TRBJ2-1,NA,CASGSGENTNEQFF
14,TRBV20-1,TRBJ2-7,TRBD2,CSAGTLAGAYEQYF
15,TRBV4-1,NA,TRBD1,CASSQVGEGGDEQYF
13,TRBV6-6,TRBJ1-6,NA,CASSFDRYSPLHF
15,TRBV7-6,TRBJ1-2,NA,CASSFEDSSHYGYTF
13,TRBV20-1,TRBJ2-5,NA,CSARDEFQGTQYF
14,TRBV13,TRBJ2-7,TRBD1,CASSGLRTGNEQYF
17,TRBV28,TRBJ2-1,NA,CASSLSGGEGPYNEQFF
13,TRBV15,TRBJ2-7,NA,CATSRVDSYEQYF
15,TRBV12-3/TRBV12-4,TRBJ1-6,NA,CASSLDGPAVSPLHF
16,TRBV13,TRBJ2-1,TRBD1,CASSPPGQGVVNEQFF
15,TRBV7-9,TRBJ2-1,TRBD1,CASSSGQGHYNEQFF
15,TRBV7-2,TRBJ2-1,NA,CASSLGGMSGNEQFF
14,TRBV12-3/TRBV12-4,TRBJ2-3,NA,CASSLSGSPDTQYF
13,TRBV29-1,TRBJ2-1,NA,CSVKPAVRDEQFF
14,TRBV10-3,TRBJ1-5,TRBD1,CAIRGTGGNQPQHF
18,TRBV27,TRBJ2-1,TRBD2,CASSLLEVGGSSYNEQFF
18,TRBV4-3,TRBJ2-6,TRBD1,CASSPRGPSVGGANVLTF
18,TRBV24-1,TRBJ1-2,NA,CATSDLHQGRMGLYGYTF
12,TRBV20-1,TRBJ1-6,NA,CSASSGLAPLHF
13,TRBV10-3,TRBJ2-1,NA,CAIMEGAGIEQFF
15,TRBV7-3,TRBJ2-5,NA,CASSPAGFRGETQYF
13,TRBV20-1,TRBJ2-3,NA,CSAPLAATDTQYF
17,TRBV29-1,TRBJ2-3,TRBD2,CSGARLAGDYSTDTQYF
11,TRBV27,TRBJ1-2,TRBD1,CASSRGLGYTF
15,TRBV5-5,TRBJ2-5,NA,CASSFLSGYLETQYF
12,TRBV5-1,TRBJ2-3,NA,CASSSRLNTQYF
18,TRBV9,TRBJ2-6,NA,CASSPPTGGLSGANVLTF
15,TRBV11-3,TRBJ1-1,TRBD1,CASSDHRGGNTEAFF